Listed below are T cell receptor beta chains from one sample, sequenced in a study of cytotoxic CD8 clonotypes in ibrutinib-treated CLL. The assay was immunoSEQ multiplex PCR, and TCRdb's table has in-frame clones only and misses some. The sample lists 150,000 to 200,000 clones, about 88% occurring once. The sample was PBMCs, taken at disease progression, from a patient treated with ibrutinib. The receptors shown here come from a human donor with chronic lymphocytic leukemia. Each CDR3 is given with its conserved first and last residue. The D gene is left open where the match is weak. Only part of the rows carry a size: once, few, many, or a class if the clone is expanded.

once,TRBV29-1,-,TRBJ1-4,CSVYTGDQLFF,TGCAGCGTTTACACAGGAGATCAACTGTTTTTT
once,TRBV18,-,TRBJ2-7,CASSPLTGGSSYEQYF,TGTGCCAGCTCACCTCTGACAGGTGGGAGCTCCTACGAGCAGTACTTC
-,TRBV4-2,-,TRBJ2-7,CASSLERPSREQYF,TGTGCCAGCAGCCTAGAACGACCCTCCCGCGAGCAGTACTTC
-,TRBV5-1,TRBD1,TRBJ1-5,CASSLETGGHQPQHF,TGCGCCAGCAGCTTGGAAACAGGGGGGCATCAGCCCCAGCATTTT
-,TRBV6-6,-,TRBJ1-1,CASSYINSGLAFF,TGTGCCAGCAGTTACATCAATTCAGGGTTGGCTTTCTTT
-,TRBV5-1,-,TRBJ1-3,CASSLMGGDGNTIYF,TGCGCCAGCAGCTTGATGGGGGGCGATGGAAACACCATATATTTT
-,TRBV9,TRBD2,TRBJ2-2,CASSSQARLANIIGELFF,TGTGCCAGCAGCTCCCAAGCTAGACTAGCGAACATCATCGGGGAGCTGTTTTTT
-,TRBV7-8,-,TRBJ1-5,CASSTYRGREQPQHF,TGTGCCAGCAGCACCTACCGGGGTCGAGAACAGCCCCAGCATTTT
-,TRBV6-5,-,TRBJ2-1,CASRTGTLWYNEQFF,TGTGCCAGCAGGACTGGAACGCTGTGGTACAATGAGCAGTTCTTC
-,TRBV6-1,TRBD2,TRBJ2-3,CASSAPGGLAGVPSTDTQYF,TGTGCCAGCAGTGCGCCGGGGGGACTAGCGGGAGTCCCTAGCACAGATACGCAGTATTTT
-,TRBV12-5,TRBD1,TRBJ1-1,CASGPPGTENTEAFF,TGTGCTAGTGGTCCTCCGGGGACAGAGAACACTGAAGCTTTCTTT
few,TRBV27,-,TRBJ2-5,CASSFNGRAETQYF,TGTGCCAGCAGTTTCAACGGGAGAGCAGAGACCCAGTACTTC
-,TRBV6-5,-,TRBJ2-7,CASSLSLWTRDEQYF,TGTGCCAGCAGTCTATCTTTGTGGACGCGAGACGAGCAGTACTTC
-,TRBV28,TRBD1,TRBJ1-5,CADGQAGGSNQPQHF,TGTGCAGACGGACAGGCGGGGGGTAGCAATCAGCCCCAGCATTTT
-,TRBV2,TRBD1,TRBJ1-5,CASSLRIQGAPNQPQHF,TGTGCCAGCAGTTTAAGGATACAGGGGGCCCCCAATCAGCCCCAGCATTTT